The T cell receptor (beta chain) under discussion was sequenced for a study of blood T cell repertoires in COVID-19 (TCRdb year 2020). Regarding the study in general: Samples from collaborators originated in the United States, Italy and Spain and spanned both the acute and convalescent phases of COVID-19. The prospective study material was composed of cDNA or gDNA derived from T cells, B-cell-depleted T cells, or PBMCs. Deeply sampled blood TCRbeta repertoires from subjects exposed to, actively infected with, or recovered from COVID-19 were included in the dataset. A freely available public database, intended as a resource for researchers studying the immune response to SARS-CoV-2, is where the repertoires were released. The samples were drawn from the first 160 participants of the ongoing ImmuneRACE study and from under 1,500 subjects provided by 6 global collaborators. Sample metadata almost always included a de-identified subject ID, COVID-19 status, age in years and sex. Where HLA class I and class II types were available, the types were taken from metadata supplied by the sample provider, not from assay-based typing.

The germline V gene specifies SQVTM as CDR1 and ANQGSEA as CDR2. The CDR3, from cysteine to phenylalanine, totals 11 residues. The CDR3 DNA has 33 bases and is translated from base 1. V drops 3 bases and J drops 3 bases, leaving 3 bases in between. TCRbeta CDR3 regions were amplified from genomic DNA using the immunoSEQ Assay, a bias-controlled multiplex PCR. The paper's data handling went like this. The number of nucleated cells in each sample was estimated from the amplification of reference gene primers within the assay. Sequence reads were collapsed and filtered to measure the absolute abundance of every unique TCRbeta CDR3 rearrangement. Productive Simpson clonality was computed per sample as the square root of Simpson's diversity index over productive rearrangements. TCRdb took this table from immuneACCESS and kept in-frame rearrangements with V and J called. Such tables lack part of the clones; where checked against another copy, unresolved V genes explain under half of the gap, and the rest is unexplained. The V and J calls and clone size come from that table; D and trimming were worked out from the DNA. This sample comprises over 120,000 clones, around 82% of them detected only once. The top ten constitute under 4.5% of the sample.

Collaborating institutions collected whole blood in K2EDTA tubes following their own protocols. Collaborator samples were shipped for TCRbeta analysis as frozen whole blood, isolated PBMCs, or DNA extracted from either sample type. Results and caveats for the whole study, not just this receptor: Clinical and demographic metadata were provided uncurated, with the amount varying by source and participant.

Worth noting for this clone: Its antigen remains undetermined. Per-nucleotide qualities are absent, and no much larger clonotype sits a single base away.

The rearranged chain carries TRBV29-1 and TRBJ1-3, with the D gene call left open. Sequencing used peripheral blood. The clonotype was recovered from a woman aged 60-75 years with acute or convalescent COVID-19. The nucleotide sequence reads TGCAGCGTTGATTATGGAAACACCATATATTTT. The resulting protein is CSVDYGNTIYF.